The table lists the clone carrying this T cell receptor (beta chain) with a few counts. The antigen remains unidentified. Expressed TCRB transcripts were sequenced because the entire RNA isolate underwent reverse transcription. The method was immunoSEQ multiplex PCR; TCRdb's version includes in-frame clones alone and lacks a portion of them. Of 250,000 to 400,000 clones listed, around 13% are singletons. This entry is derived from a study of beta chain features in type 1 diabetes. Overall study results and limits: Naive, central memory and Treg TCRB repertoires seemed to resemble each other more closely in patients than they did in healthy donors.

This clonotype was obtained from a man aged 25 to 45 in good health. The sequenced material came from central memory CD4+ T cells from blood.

CDR3 amino acids: CATSNLRDSRGYGYTF. The CDR3 coding sequence is TGTGCCACCAGCAACCTCCGGGACAGTCGGGGCTATGGCTACACCTTC. The chain carries TRBV15 and TRBJ1-2, with 7 bases matching TRBD1. J gave up 4 bases and V 4 bases, and 12 bases lay outside the gene matches. This CDR3 has 16 amino acids. Germline V lookup: CDR1 LNHNV, CDR2 YYDKDF (reference sequence).